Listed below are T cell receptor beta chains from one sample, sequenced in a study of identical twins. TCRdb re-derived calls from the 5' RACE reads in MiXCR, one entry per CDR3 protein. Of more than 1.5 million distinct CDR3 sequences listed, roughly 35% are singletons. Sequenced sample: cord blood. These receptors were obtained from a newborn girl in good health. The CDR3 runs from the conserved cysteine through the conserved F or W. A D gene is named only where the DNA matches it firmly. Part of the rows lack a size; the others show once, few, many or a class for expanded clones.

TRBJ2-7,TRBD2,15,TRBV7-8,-,CASSFSAGEVYEQYF,TGTGCCAGCAGCTTCTCCGCGGGAGAGGTGTACGAGCAGTACTTC
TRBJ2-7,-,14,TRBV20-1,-,CSAFGIRSSYEQYF,TGCAGTGCCTTCGGGATCCGTAGCTCCTACGAGCAGTACTTC
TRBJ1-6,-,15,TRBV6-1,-,CASSEAGTYNSPLHF,TGTGCCAGCAGTGAAGCGGGGACTTATAATTCACCCCTCCACTTT
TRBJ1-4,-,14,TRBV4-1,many,CASSQQGTNEKLFF,TGCGCCAGCAGCCAACAGGGGACTAATGAAAAACTGTTTTTT
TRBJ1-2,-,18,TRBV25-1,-,CASSDTFPLQGRNYGYTF,TGTGCCAGCAGTGATACCTTTCCTCTACAGGGCCGTAACTATGGCTACACCTTC
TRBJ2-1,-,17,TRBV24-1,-,CATRGGPGHPNYNEQFF,TGTGCCACCAGGGGGGGACCGGGACACCCCAACTACAATGAGCAGTTCTTC
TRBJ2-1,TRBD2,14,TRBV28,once,CASGGTSGRNEQFF,TGTGCCAGCGGGGGTACTAGCGGGCGCAATGAGCAGTTCTTC
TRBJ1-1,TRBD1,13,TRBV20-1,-,CSAGWTGRTEAFF,TGCAGTGCTGGATGGACAGGGCGAACTGAAGCTTTCTTT
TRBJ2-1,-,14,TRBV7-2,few,CASSLALVRVEQFF,TGTGCCAGCAGCTTAGCTCTGGTAAGGGTTGAGCAGTTCTTC
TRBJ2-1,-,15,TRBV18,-,CASSPTPTRWNEQFF,TGTGCCAGCTCACCTACCCCGACTAGGTGGAATGAGCAGTTCTTC
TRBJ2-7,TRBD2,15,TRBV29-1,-,CSVEGGLAGDYEQYF,TGCAGCGTTGAAGGAGGACTAGCGGGGGATTACGAGCAGTACTTC
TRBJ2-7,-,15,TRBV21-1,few,CASSKLGLAAYEQYF,TGTGCCAGCAGCAAACTAGGACTAGCGGCGTACGAGCAGTACTTC
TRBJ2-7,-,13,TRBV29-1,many,CSVKTGATYEQYF,TGCAGCGTTAAGACAGGAGCAACCTACGAGCAGTACTTC
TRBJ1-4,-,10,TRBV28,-,CASSSGKLFF,TGTGCCAGCAGTTCCGGGAAACTGTTTTTT
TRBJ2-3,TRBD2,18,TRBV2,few,CASISRTSGGAVTDTQYF,TGTGCCAGCATTTCTAGGACTAGCGGGGGGGCCGTGACAGATACGCAGTATTTT
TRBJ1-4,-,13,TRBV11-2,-,CASSPGAGSKLFF,TGTGCCAGCAGCCCGGGGGCGGGTTCGAAACTGTTTTTT
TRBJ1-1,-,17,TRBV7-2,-,CASSLAARVAMNTEAFF,TGTGCCAGCAGCTTAGCTGCCAGGGTGGCGATGAACACTGAAGCTTTCTTT
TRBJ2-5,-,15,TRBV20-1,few,CSASSHPGAQETQYF,TGCAGTGCTAGTTCCCATCCAGGGGCCCAAGAGACCCAGTACTTC
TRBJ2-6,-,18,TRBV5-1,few,CASSLTSQGSSGANVLTF,TGCGCCAGCAGCTTAACATCTCAGGGTAGCTCTGGGGCCAACGTCCTGACTTTC
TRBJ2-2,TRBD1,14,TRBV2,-,CASMAGGNTGELFF,TGTGCCAGCATGGCAGGGGGCAACACCGGGGAGCTGTTTTTT
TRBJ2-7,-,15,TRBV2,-,CASSGRTRGYNEQYF,TGTGCCAGCAGTGGAAGGACAAGGGGTTACAATGAGCAGTACTTC
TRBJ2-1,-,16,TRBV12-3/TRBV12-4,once,CASSWVGDFLYNEQFF,TGTGCCAGCAGTTGGGTGGGGGACTTTCTCTACAATGAGCAGTTCTTC
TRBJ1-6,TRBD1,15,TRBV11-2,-,CTSSSLRDRVITLHF,TGTACCAGCAGCTCGCTCCGGGACAGGGTAATCACCCTCCACTTT
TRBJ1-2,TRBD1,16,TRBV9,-,CASSVPRTGGIDGYTF,TGTGCCAGCAGCGTACCTAGGACAGGGGGCATCGATGGCTACACCTTC
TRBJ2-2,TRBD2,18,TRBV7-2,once,CASSLIRLAGGKTGELFF,TGTGCCAGCAGCTTGATCCGACTAGCGGGGGGAAAGACCGGGGAGCTGTTTTTT
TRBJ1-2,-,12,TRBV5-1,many,CASSLDLNGYTF,TGCGCCAGCAGCTTGGACCTTAATGGCTACACCTTC
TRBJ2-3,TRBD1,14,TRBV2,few,CASRQGTNTDTQYF,TGTGCCAGCAGACAGGGGACGAACACAGATACGCAGTATTTT
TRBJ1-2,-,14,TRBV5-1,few,CASSTGTRAYGYTF,TGCGCCAGCAGCACCGGGACAAGGGCCTATGGCTACACCTTC
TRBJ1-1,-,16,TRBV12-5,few,CASGLVAGDMNTEAFF,TGTGCTAGTGGTTTGGTGGCGGGCGATATGAACACTGAAGCTTTCTTT
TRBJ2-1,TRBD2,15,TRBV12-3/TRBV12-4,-,CASRPTSGRGNEQFF,TGTGCCAGCAGACCAACTAGCGGGAGGGGCAATGAGCAGTTCTTC
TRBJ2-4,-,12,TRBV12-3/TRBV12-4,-,CASTQAKNIQYF,TGTGCCAGCACCCAGGCCAAAAACATTCAGTACTTC
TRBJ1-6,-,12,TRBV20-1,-,CSARRGGSPLHF,TGCAGTGCTAGGAGAGGGGGGTCACCCCTCCACTTT
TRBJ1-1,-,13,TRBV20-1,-,CRAPRVANTEAFF,TGCAGGGCTCCCAGGGTCGCGAACACTGAAGCTTTCTTT
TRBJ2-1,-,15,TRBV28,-,CASSRLWGVYNEQFF,TGTGCCAGCAGCCGTTTGTGGGGGGTTTACAATGAGCAGTTCTTC
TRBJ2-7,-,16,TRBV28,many,CASSLTTLLTYCEQYF,TGTGCCAGCAGCCTGACTACCCTCCTTACCTATTGCGAGCAGTACTTC
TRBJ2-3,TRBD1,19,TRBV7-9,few,CASSLFPIQGEMNTDTQYF,TGTGCCAGCAGCTTATTCCCCATACAGGGGGAGATGAACACAGATACGCAGTATTTT
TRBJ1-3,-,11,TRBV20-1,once,CSARPGNTIYF,TGCAGTGCTAGACCAGGAAACACCATATATTTT
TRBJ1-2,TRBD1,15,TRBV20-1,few,CSARGGQGARYGYTF,TGCAGTGCTAGAGGGGGACAGGGGGCGAGGTATGGCTACACCTTC
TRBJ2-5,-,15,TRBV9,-,CASSPTGIPQETQYF,TGTGCCAGCAGCCCAACCGGCATTCCTCAAGAGACCCAGTACTTC
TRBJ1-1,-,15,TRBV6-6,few,CASSYSRQSNTEAFF,TGTGCCAGCAGTTACTCTCGCCAGTCCAACACTGAAGCTTTCTTT
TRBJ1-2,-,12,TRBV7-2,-,CASSLLEYGYTF,TGTGCCAGCAGCTTACTCGAGTATGGCTACACCTTC
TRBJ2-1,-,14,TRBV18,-,CASSRDLEDNEQFF,TGTGCCAGCTCACGGGATTTGGAAGACAATGAGCAGTTCTTC
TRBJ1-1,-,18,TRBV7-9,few,CASSLVRGRGAVNTEAFF,TGTGCCAGCAGCTTAGTGCGCGGTAGGGGCGCGGTGAACACTGAAGCTTTCTTT
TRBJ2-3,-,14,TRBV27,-,CASSLYKGTDTQYF,TGTGCCAGCAGTTTATACAAGGGCACAGATACGCAGTATTTT
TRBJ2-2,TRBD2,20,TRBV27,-,CASSLITQLGASGRAGELFF,TGTGCCAGCAGTTTAATAACACAGCTGGGTGCTAGCGGGAGGGCCGGGGAGCTGTTTTTT
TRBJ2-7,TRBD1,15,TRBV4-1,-,CASSLRDRGFDEQYF,TGCGCCAGCAGCCTCCGGGACAGGGGGTTTGATGAGCAGTACTTC
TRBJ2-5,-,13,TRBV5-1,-,CANSAAPKETQYF,TGCGCCAACAGCGCGGCCCCAAAAGAGACCCAGTACTTC
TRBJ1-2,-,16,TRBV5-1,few,CASSLWSVGTNYGYTF,TGCGCCAGCAGCTTGTGGTCAGTTGGGACTAACTATGGCTACACCTTC
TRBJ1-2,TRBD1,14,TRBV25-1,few,CASSEAGTAIGYTF,TGTGCCAGCAGTGAAGCTGGGACAGCAATTGGCTACACCTTC
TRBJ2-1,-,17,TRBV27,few,CASSSKPTARSYNEQFF,TGTGCCAGCAGTTCCAAACCGACAGCCCGCTCCTACAATGAGCAGTTCTTC
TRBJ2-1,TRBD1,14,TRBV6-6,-,CASIRDRGHNEQFF,TGTGCCAGCATTCGGGACAGGGGCCACAATGAGCAGTTCTTC
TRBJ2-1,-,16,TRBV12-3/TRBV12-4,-,CASSKFRGVRYNEQFF,TGTGCCAGCAGTAAATTCAGGGGTGTAAGGTACAATGAGCAGTTCTTC
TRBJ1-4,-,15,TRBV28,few,CASIPLGRANEKLFF,TGTGCCAGCATCCCTTTAGGGCGCGCTAATGAAAAACTGTTTTTT
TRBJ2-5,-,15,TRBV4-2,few,CASSQGKTPQETQYF,TGTGCCAGCAGCCAAGGGAAGACCCCTCAAGAGACCCAGTACTTC
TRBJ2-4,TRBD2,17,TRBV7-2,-,CASSLDGTSGQWNEQYF,TGTGCCAGCAGCTTAGACGGGACTAGCGGCCAATGGAATGAGCAGTACTTC
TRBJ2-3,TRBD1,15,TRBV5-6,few,CASTGTGTLTDTQYF,TGTGCCAGCACCGGGACAGGGACGTTAACAGATACGCAGTATTTT
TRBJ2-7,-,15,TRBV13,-,CASGPESTPLYEQYF,TGTGCCAGCGGCCCTGAATCGACACCTCTCTACGAGCAGTACTTC
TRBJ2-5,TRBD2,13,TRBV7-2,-,CASSSGLVETQYF,TGTGCCAGCAGCTCGGGACTAGTAGAGACCCAGTACTTC
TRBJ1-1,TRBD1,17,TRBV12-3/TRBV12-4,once,CASSHYPLDRGNTEAFF,TGTGCCAGCAGTCATTACCCGCTGGACAGGGGGAACACTGAAGCTTTCTTT